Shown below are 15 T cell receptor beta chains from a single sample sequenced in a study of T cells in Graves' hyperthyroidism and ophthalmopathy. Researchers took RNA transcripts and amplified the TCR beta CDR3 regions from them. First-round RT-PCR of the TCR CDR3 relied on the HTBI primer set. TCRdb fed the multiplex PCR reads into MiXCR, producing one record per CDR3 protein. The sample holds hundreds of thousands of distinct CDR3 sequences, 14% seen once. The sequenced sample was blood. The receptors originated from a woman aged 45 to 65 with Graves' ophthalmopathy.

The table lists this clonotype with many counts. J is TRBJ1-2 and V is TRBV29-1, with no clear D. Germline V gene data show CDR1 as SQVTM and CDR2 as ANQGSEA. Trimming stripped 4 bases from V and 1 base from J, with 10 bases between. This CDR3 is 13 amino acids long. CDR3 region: CSVGQAINYGYTF. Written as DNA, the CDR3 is TGCAGCGTTGGGCAGGCCATTAACTATGGCTACACCTTC.

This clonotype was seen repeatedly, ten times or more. In DNA form, the CDR3 reads TGCAGTGCTAGTTCTAGCGGTCTCTCCTACGAGCAGTACTTC. It encodes CSASSSGLSYEQYF. The chain has TRBV20-1 and TRBJ2-7; 7 bases align to TRBD2. Germline values: CDR1 DFQATT, CDR2 SNEGSKA (reference sequence). This CDR3 has 14 amino acids. V dropped 3 bases and J dropped 0; count of bases not matched to a gene: 5.

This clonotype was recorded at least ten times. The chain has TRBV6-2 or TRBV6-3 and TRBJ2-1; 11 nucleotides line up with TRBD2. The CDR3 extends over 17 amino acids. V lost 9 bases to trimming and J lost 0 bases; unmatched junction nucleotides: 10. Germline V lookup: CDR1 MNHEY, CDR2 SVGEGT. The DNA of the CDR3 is TGTGCCAGTTACGGGGCTAGCGGGAGGAGCTCCTACAATGAGCAGTTCTTC. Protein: CASYGASGRSSYNEQFF.

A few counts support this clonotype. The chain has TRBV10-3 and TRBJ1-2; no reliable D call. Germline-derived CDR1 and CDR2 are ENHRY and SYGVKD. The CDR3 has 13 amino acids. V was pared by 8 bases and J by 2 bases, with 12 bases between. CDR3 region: CAIPDRGNYGYTF. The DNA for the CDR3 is TGTGCCATCCCGGACCGAGGAAACTATGGCTACACCTTC.

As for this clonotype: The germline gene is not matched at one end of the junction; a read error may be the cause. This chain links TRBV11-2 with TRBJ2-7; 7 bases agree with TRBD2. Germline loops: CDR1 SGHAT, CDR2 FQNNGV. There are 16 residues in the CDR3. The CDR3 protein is CTSRPLRYGRKYEQYF. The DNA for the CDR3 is TGTACCAGCAGACCGCTACGCTACGGGAGGAAGTACGAGCAGTACTTC.

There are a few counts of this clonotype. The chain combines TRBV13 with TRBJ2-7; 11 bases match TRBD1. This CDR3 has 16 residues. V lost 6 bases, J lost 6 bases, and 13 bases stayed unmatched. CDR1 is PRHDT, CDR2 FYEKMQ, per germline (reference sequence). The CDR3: CASSFKGQGGLSEQYF. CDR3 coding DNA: TGTGCCAGCAGTTTCAAGGGACAGGGGGGCCTGAGCGAGCAGTACTTC.

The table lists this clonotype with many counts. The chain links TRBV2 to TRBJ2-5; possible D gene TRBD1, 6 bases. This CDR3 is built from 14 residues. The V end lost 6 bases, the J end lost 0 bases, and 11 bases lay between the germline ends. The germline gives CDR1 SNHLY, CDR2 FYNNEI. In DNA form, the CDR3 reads TGTGCCAGCAGGCTCGACAGGTACCAAGAGACCCAGTACTTC. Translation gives CASRLDRYQETQYF.

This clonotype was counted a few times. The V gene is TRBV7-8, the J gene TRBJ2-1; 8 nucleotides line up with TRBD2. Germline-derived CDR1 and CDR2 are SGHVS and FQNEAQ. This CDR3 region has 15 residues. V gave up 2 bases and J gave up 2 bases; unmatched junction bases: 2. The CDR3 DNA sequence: TGTGCCAGCAGCTTAACGGGAGGGCCCTACAATGAGCAGTTCTTC. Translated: CASSLTGGPYNEQFF.

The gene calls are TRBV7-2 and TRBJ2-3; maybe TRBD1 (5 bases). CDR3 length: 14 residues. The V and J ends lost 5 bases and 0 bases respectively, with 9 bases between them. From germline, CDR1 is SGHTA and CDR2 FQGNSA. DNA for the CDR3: TGTGCCAGCAGCAAACAGGCTAGCACAGATACGCAGTATTTT. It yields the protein CASSKQASTDTQYF.

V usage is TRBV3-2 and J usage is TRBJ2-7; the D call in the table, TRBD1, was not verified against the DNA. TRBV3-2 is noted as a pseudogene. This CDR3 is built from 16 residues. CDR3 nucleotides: TGTGCCAGCAGCCAACTAGACCGGGACCCCTCCTACGAGCAGTACTTC. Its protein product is CASSQLDRDPSYEQYF.

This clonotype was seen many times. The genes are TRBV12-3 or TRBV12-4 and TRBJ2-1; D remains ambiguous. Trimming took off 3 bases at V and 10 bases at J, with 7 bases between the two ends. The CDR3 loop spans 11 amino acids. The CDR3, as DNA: TGTGCCAGCAGTTTCTTCGTGGAGCAGTTCTTC. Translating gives CASSFFVEQFF.

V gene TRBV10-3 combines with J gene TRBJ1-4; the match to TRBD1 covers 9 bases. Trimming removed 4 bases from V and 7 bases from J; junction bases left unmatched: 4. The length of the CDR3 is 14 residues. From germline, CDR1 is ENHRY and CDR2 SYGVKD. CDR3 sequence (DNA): TGTGCCATCAGTGGAACAGGGGGCGGTGAAAAACTGTTTTTT. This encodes CAISGTGGGEKLFF.

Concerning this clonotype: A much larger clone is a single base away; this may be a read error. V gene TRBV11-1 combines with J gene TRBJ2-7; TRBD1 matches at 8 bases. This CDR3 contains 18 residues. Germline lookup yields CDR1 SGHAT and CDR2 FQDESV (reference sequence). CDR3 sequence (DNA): TGTACCAGCAGCTTGGGCACAGGTCCCAGGGGGCCTCACTACGAGCAGTACTTC. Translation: CTSSLGTGPRGPHYEQYF.

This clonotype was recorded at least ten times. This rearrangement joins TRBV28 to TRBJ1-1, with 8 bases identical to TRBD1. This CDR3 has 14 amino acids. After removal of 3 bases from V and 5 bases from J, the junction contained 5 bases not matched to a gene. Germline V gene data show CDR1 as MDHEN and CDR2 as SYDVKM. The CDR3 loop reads CASSFSGGGTEAFF. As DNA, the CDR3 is TGTGCCAGCAGTTTCTCAGGGGGCGGAACTGAAGCTTTCTTT. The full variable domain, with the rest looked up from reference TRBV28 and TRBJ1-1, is DVKVTQSSRYLVKRTGEKVFLECVQDMDHENMFWYRQDPGLGLRLIYFSYDVKMKEKGDIPEGYSVSREKKERFSLILESASTNQTSMYLCASSFSGGGTEAFFGQGTRLTVV.

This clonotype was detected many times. The CDR3 coding sequence is TGTGCCAGCAGCTTAAGCGGGGGACAGGGGGCGAGGGAGACCCAGTACTTC. Encoded protein: CASSLSGGQGARETQYF. The rearrangement uses TRBV7-9 and TRBJ2-5; 12 bases map to TRBD1. With 2 bases clipped from V and 5 bases from J, the junction kept 9 bases outside the gene matches. The germline V gene has CDR1 SEHNR and CDR2 FQNEAQ (reference sequence). CDR3 length: 17 residues.